This passage covers 31 T cell receptor beta chains from one sample sequenced in a study of blood T cell repertoires in COVID-19. Profiled with immunoSEQ multiplex PCR; TCRdb holds only in-frame clones, not every one. The sample records under 300,000 clones, almost 85% being singletons. Sequencing was done on a sample of PBMCs or T cells enriched from blood (not recorded which). The origin of the receptors is a man aged 35-49 years who had recovered from COVID-19.

The CDR3 coding sequence is TGTGCCAGCAGCTCCCACAGGAAAGATACGCAGTATTTT. Protein: CASSSHRKDTQYF. The genes are TRBV7-2 and TRBJ2-3; maybe TRBD1 (5 bases). The germline gives CDR1 SGHTA, CDR2 FQGNSA. The ends were cut back, 4 bases at V and 5 bases at J, with 10 bases in the middle. CDR3 size: 13 residues.

This chain connects TRBV5-6 to TRBJ2-5; 7 bases are a match to TRBD1. The V segment lost 4 bases and the J segment 5 bases; nucleotides outside the gene matches: 5. Germline V gene lookup returns CDR1 SGHDT and CDR2 YYEEEE. This CDR3 is built from 13 residues. The DNA for the CDR3 is TGTGCCAGCAGCATAGGGACAGCGGAGACCCAGTACTTC. This codes for CASSIGTAETQYF.

The CDR3 is CASSSGQAFSGNTIYF. DNA of the CDR3: TGTGCCAGCAGCTCGGGACAGGCCTTCTCTGGAAACACCATATATTTT. The chain uses TRBV7-2 and TRBJ1-3; TRBD1 matches 8 bases. The V segment lost 4 bases and the J segment 0 bases; nucleotides outside the gene matches: 5. The CDR3 length is 16 residues. Germline loops: CDR1 SGHTA, CDR2 FQGNSA.

The V gene is TRBV7-3, the J gene TRBJ2-3; TRBD2 agrees at 11 bases. The V gene's germline CDR1 is SGHTA and CDR2 FQGTGA. CDR3 length: 16 amino acids. V lost 5 bases, J lost 0 bases, and 4 bases stayed unmatched. The CDR3 spells CASSTGTSGSTDTQYF. CDR3 in DNA: TGTGCCAGCAGCACGGGGACTAGCGGTAGCACAGATACGCAGTATTTT. Full variable domain (outside the CDR3, taken from reference TRBV7-3 and TRBJ2-3): GAGVSQTPSNKVTEKGKYVELRCDPISGHTALYWYRQSLGQGPEFLIYFQGTGAADDSGLPNDRFFAVRPEGSVSTLKIQRTERGDSAVYLCASSTGTSGSTDTQYFGPGTRLTVL.

This sequence joins TRBV6-5 and TRBJ2-7; 8 nucleotides line up with TRBD1. The CDR3 is 14 amino acids. Germline trimming cut 5 bases from V and 4 bases from J; bases unmatched to any gene: 7. From germline, CDR1 is MNHEY and CDR2 SVGAGI. The CDR3 region has the DNA TGTGCCAGCAGTCCGGACAGGGCCCAATACGAGCAGTACTTC. Translation: CASSPDRAQYEQYF.

V is TRBV11-3 and J is TRBJ2-5, with D possibly being TRBD2 (5 bases). Trimming stripped 5 bases from V and 2 bases from J, with 9 bases between. This CDR3 region has 13 residues. Germline lookup yields CDR1 SGHNT and CDR2 YENEEA. CDR3 amino acids: CASSRGSQETQYF. CDR3 sequence (DNA): TGTGCCAGCAGCCGCGGGTCTCAAGAGACCCAGTACTTC.

This rearrangement joins TRBV6-5 to TRBJ1-1; D is perhaps TRBD1 (5 bases). The CDR3 loop spans 14 amino acids. Germline V lookup: CDR1 MNHEY, CDR2 SVGAGI. Trimming removed 4 bases from V and 0 bases from J, with 9 bases in between. The CDR3 region is CASSSRGMNTEAFF. CDR3 nucleotide sequence: TGTGCCAGCAGTTCTCGGGGGATGAACACTGAAGCTTTCTTT.

This clone was seen only a few times. This CDR3 reads CASSLGGQGNSPLHF. In nucleotides, the CDR3 is TGTGCCAGCAGCTTAGGGGGACAGGGAAATTCACCCCTCCACTTT. This rearrangement joins TRBV5-4 to TRBJ1-6; 9 bases fit TRBD1. The V gene end was trimmed by 2 bases and the J gene end by 7 bases; junction bases not matched to a gene: 4. Looked up from germline, CDR1 is SGHNT and CDR2 is YYREEE (reference sequence). The CDR3 runs to 15 residues.

On this clone: The junction and the germline gene differ at one end; a read error may be behind it. The chain joins TRBV6-5 to TRBJ2-4; TRBD1 aligns across 9 bases. Germline-derived CDR1 and CDR2 are MNHEY and SVGAGI. This CDR3 comprises 14 residues. The CDR3 here is CASSYSGTGNIQYF. In DNA form, the CDR3 reads TGTGCCAGCAGCTACTCAGGGACAGGGAACATTCAGTACTTC.

The V gene is TRBV11-2, the J gene TRBJ2-7; D uncertain. Germline V gene sequence: CDR1 SGHAT, CDR2 FQNNGV. Trimming took off 5 bases at V and 9 bases at J, with 14 bases between the two ends. The CDR3 is made up of 12 amino acids. For the CDR3, the DNA is TGTGCCAGCAGCGCCAACCCTAACGTGCAGTACTTC. Its translation is CASSANPNVQYF.

In its sample, this clone was seen once. V and J are TRBV28 and TRBJ1-2, with D unclear. Trimming cost V 4 bases and J 8 bases, with 11 bases left between them. The CDR3 runs to 12 residues. The V gene's germline CDR1 is MDHEN and CDR2 SYDVKM. The CDR3 sequence is CASSSSVGGYTF. The CDR3 DNA reads TGTGCCAGCAGTTCATCCGTGGGCGGCTACACCTTC.

The J gene is TRBJ1-2, the V gene TRBV18; possibly TRBD1 for D (6 bases). V shed 3 bases and J shed 6 bases, with 20 bases lying between them. This CDR3 has 16 amino acids. From germline, CDR1 is KGHSH and CDR2 LQKENI. In DNA form, the CDR3 reads TGTGCCAGCTCACCGACATACAGGGAGGGGGTCGATGGCTACACCTTC. This sequence encodes CASSPTYREGVDGYTF.

The chain links TRBV14 to TRBJ1-3; D might be TRBD1 (6 bases). Germline loops: CDR1 SGHDN, CDR2 FVKESK. V was pared by 2 bases and J by 3 bases, with 11 bases between. The CDR3 consists of 15 residues. In DNA form, the CDR3 reads TGTGCCAGCAGCCAATATTTGACAGGTGGAAACACCATATATTTT. Its protein product is CASSQYLTGGNTIYF. Full variable domain (remainder filled in from reference TRBV14 and TRBJ1-3): EAGVTQFPSHSVIEKGQTVTLRCDPISGHDNLYWYRRVMGKEIKFLLHFVKESKQDESGMPNNRFLAERTGGTYSTLKVQPAELEDSGVYFCASSQYLTGGNTIYFGEGSWLTVV.

The V gene is TRBV9, the J gene TRBJ1-1, with D possibly TRBD1 on 5 matching bases. This CDR3 contains 14 residues. V lost 4 bases and J lost 4, with 14 bases in between. The germline V gene encodes CDR1 SGDLS and CDR2 YYNGEE. CDR3 coding DNA: TGTGCCAGCAGCTCCCAGGGCGGCATCACTGAAGCTTTCTTT. This encodes CASSSQGGITEAFF.

The chain combines TRBV30 with TRBJ2-5, with D maybe TRBD1 (5 bases). With 4 bases removed from V and 4 bases from J, the gap between germline ends came to 7 bases. The CDR3 spans 11 residues. CDR1 and CDR2 from the germline V gene are GTSNPN and SVGIG (reference sequence). The CDR3 loop is CAWTGLETQYF. DNA for the CDR3: TGTGCCTGGACAGGGCTAGAGACCCAGTACTTC.

The chain links TRBV6-4 to TRBJ2-2; D perhaps matches TRBD1 (6 bases). V was clipped by 4 bases and J by 2 bases, with 11 bases between them. CDR3 length: 15 residues. Germline CDR1 is MRHNA and CDR2 is SNTAGT. The DNA of the CDR3 is TGTGCCAGCAGTGTCGGGACACACAACACCGGGGAGCTGTTTTTT. Translating gives CASSVGTHNTGELFF.

The rearrangement uses TRBV5-1 and TRBJ2-2; D perhaps matches TRBD1 (6 bases). CDR3 length: 16 amino acids. With 0 bases removed from V and 6 bases from J, the gap between germline ends came to 15 bases. Germline V lookup: CDR1 SGHRS, CDR2 YFSETQ. The CDR3 DNA is TGCGCCAGCAGCTTGGGGACATTAAAGGGGGCCGGGGAGCTGTTTTTT. Its translation is CASSLGTLKGAGELFF.

This clone was counted a single time. The V call is TRBV27, the J call TRBJ1-2, with D hard to call. The germline CDR1 and CDR2 sequences are MNHEY and SMNVEV (reference sequence). This CDR3 has 13 residues. The ends were cut back, 5 bases at V and 6 bases at J, with 13 bases in the middle. The CDR3: CASSGRDPHGYTF. CDR3 in DNA: TGTGCCAGCAGTGGGAGGGATCCTCATGGCTACACCTTC.

The chain uses TRBV2 and TRBJ2-5, with TRBD1 identical over 7 bases. With 2 bases clipped from V and 5 bases from J, the junction kept 11 bases outside the gene matches. The CDR3 sequence is 16 residues long. Germline V lookup: CDR1 SNHLY, CDR2 FYNNEI. The CDR3 region has the DNA TGTGCCAGCAGTGAACAAGGAACCGGGACAGTTGAGACCCAGTACTTC. Translated, it gives CASSEQGTGTVETQYF.

The genes are TRBV7-9 and TRBJ2-1; 9 bases are shared with TRBD2. V gave up 0 bases and J gave up 6 bases; unmatched junction bases: 12. This CDR3 has 18 amino acids. Per germline, CDR1 SEHNR and CDR2 FQNEAQ (reference sequence). DNA for the CDR3: TGTGCCAGCAGCTTAGCTGCCGTAGCGGGAGCGCCCTCCAATGAGCAGTTCTTC. Amino acids: CASSLAAVAGAPSNEQFF.

The J gene is TRBJ1-5, the V gene TRBV28; 11 nucleotides align to TRBD1. The CDR3 extends over 17 amino acids. V dropped 5 bases and J dropped 4; count of bases not matched to a gene: 10. Germline V lookup: CDR1 MDHEN, CDR2 SYDVKM. The CDR3 DNA reads TGTGCCAGCAGTCCCTGGACAGGGGGCAGGAAGAATCAGCCCCAGCATTTT. This sequence encodes CASSPWTGGRKNQPQHF.

The chain recombines TRBV5-5 with TRBJ1-2; 8 nucleotides agree with TRBD1. This CDR3 contains 15 residues. Germline V CDR1 and CDR2: SGHKS, YYEKEE (reference sequence). The junction had 11 bases not matched to a gene; V was cut back by 3 bases and J by 7 bases. CDR3 bases: TGTGCCAGCAGCTCTTGTGGGCAGGGGGCCAGTGGCTACACCTTC. It is translated as CASSSCGQGASGYTF.

The CDR3 DNA sequence: TGTGCCAGCAGCTCTCCGGCCTACGAGCAGTACTTC. This encodes CASSSPAYEQYF. The V call is TRBV28, the J call TRBJ2-7; D is unresolved. Germline assignment: CDR1 MDHEN and CDR2 SYDVKM. The CDR3 covers 12 residues. V was shortened by 6 bases and J by 2 bases, with 8 bases between the two germline ends.

The gene calls are TRBV5-1 and TRBJ2-1, with D perhaps TRBD1 (6 bases). The V and J ends lost 1 base and 0 bases respectively, with 11 bases between them. Germline V gene data show CDR1 as SGHRS and CDR2 as YFSETQ. The CDR3 has 16 residues. CDR3 protein: CASSLTGISSYNEQFF. The CDR3 DNA sequence: TGCGCCAGCAGCTTGACAGGGATCAGCTCCTACAATGAGCAGTTCTTC.

The rearrangement joins TRBV24-1 to TRBJ2-1; TRBD2 is a possible D gene (5 bases). The V gene's germline CDR1 is KGHDR and CDR2 SFDVKD. The CDR3 runs to 12 residues. V was cut by 4 bases and J by 12 bases, with 12 bases left in between. CDR3 protein: CATSENTSGQFF. As DNA, the CDR3 is TGTGCCACCAGTGAGAACACCAGCGGGCAGTTCTTC.

The chain has TRBV7-8 and TRBJ2-2; unclear D gene. The length of the CDR3 is 13 residues. V lost 5 bases to trimming and J lost 2 bases, with 6 bases between them. Germline CDR1 and CDR2: SGHVS and FQNEAQ. The CDR3 loop is CASSQHNTGELFF. The CDR3, as DNA: TGTGCCAGCAGCCAACACAACACCGGGGAGCTGTTTTTT.

The chain carries TRBV9 and TRBJ2-7; D might be TRBD1 (6 bases). This CDR3 has 15 residues. V was pared by 3 bases and J by 0 bases, with 13 bases between. Germline lookup yields CDR1 SGDLS and CDR2 YYNGEE. This chain's CDR3 is CASSAGTGYSYEQYF. As DNA, the CDR3 is TGTGCCAGCAGCGCCGGCACAGGGTACTCCTACGAGCAGTACTTC.

The chain recombines TRBV18 with TRBJ2-5; TRBD2 aligns across 7 bases. Germline V lookup: CDR1 KGHSH, CDR2 LQKENI. V shed 3 bases, J shed 2 bases, and the junction held 9 bases outside the gene matches. The CDR3 runs to 16 residues. CDR3 sequence: CASSPYAGEIQETQYF. CDR3 sequence (DNA): TGTGCCAGCTCACCTTATGCGGGGGAGATACAAGAGACCCAGTACTTC.

This clone has just a few counts. The chain has TRBV29-1 and TRBJ1-2; tentative D call: TRBD1 (6 bases). Germline V CDR1 and CDR2: SQVTM, ANQGSEA. Trimming removed 2 bases at V and 4 bases at J, with 14 bases between. CDR3 length: 14 amino acids. DNA of the CDR3: TGCAGCGTTGAATTGGGGGCCGTGGGCTATGGCTACACCTTC. This sequence encodes CSVELGAVGYGYTF.

This sequence joins TRBV5-4 and TRBJ1-1; no firm D call. The V end was cut by 0 bases, the J end by 2 bases, with 8 bases between. This CDR3 has 14 amino acids. The V gene's germline CDR1 is SGHNT and CDR2 YYREEE (reference sequence). The CDR3 spells CASSLDQTNTEAFF. CDR3 coding DNA: TGTGCCAGCAGCTTGGACCAGACAAACACTGAAGCTTTCTTT.

The genes are TRBV28 and TRBJ2-7; 10 bases map to TRBD2. The V segment lost 3 bases and the J segment 0 bases; nucleotides outside the gene matches: 5. CDR1 MDHEN and CDR2 SYDVKM come from the germline V gene. CDR3 size: 16 residues. The CDR3 bases are TGTGCCAGCAGTTTTTATGGGACTAGCGCCTCCTACGAGCAGTACTTC. Translated, it gives CASSFYGTSASYEQYF.